Listed here are 21 T cell receptor beta chains from one sample, sequenced in a study of Ad26.COV2.S vaccination and SARS-CoV-2 variants. Treatment noted: around 19 received Ad26.COV2.S at low or high dose, single or two shots; roughly five received placebo; per-sample allocation not given. Day 63 following the first vaccine or placebo injection was when the samples were taken. Profiled with immunoSEQ multiplex PCR; TCRdb holds only in-frame clones, not every one. The repertoire includes about 280,000 clones, around 87% of them detected once, and over 2.5% sits in the top ten. This specimen was peripheral blood, taken in a trial of Ad26.COV2.S vaccine versus placebo. Receptors were obtained from a person between 18 and 65 years old who received the Ad26.COV2.S COVID-19 vaccine or a placebo.

V is TRBV27 and J is TRBJ2-7; D is unresolved. There are 14 residues in the CDR3. Germline CDR1 and CDR2: MNHEY and SMNVEV (reference sequence). V was pared by 6 bases and J by 0 bases, with 12 bases between. The CDR3 loop reads CASRFDRSSYEQYF. The CDR3 DNA follows: TGTGCCAGCAGATTCGACCGATCCTCCTACGAGCAGTACTTC.

CDR3 in DNA: TGTGCCAGCAGCTTGTTCGGTCTGCCTGGAAACACCATATATTTT. Translating it yields CASSLFGLPGNTIYF. The chain joins TRBV7-9 to TRBJ1-3; no reliable D call. The CDR3 has 15 amino acids. Between the trimmed V and J ends, which lost 3 bases and 2 bases, there was a span of 11 bases. CDR1 is SEHNR, CDR2 FQNEAQ, per germline (reference sequence).

This chain uses TRBV5-4 with TRBJ2-2, with 7 bases fitting TRBD1. V lost 3 bases to trimming and J lost 3 bases; unmatched junction nucleotides: 11. The germline V gene has CDR1 SGHNT and CDR2 YYREEE (reference sequence). CDR3 size: 17 residues. The CDR3 spells CASSSQLTGAYTGELFF. Here the CDR3 DNA reads TGTGCCAGCAGCTCGCAATTAACAGGGGCATACACCGGGGAGCTGTTTTTT. The full variable domain, with the rest looked up from reference TRBV5-4 and TRBJ2-2, is ETGVTQSPTHLIKTRGQQVTLRCSSQSGHNTVSWYQQALGQGPQFIFQYYREEENGRGNFPPRFSGLQFPNYSSELNVNALELDDSALYLCASSSQLTGAYTGELFFGEGSRLTVL.

This sequence joins TRBV3-1 (or the pseudogene TRBV3-2) and TRBJ2-3, with 10 bases fitting TRBD2. Germline V CDR1 and CDR2: LGHDT, YNNKEL (reference sequence). The V gene end was trimmed by 4 bases and the J gene end by 2 bases; junction bases not matched to a gene: 6. The CDR3 extends over 16 amino acids. CDR3 sequence (DNA): TGTGCCAGCAGCCCATCAAGCGGGGGGGCCACAGATACGCAGTATTTT. It encodes CASSPSSGGATDTQYF.

The chain combines TRBV6-6 with TRBJ2-3; D may be TRBD1 (6 bases). The CDR3 contains 15 residues. Per the germline V gene, CDR1 is MNHNY and CDR2 is SVGAGI (reference sequence). Trimming stripped 6 bases from V and 2 bases from J, with 15 bases between. The CDR3 sequence is CASSIQGNPTDTQYF. The CDR3 DNA follows: TGTGCCAGCAGCATACAGGGAAACCCCACAGATACGCAGTATTTT.

The chain uses TRBV24-1 and TRBJ2-1, with D tentatively TRBD1 or TRBD2 (6 bases each). V was pared by 4 bases and J by 6 bases, with 12 bases between. This CDR3 region has 14 residues. In germline, CDR1 is KGHDR, CDR2 SFDVKD. The CDR3 here is CATSDPQGGNEQFF. Here the CDR3 DNA reads TGTGCCACCAGTGACCCACAGGGAGGCAATGAGCAGTTCTTC.

The V call is TRBV6-5, the J call TRBJ2-7; 9 bases agree with TRBD1. The CDR3 has 15 amino acids. Germline CDR1 MNHEY, CDR2 SVGAGI. With V trimmed by 4 bases and J by 1 base, 5 bases remained unmatched. CDR3: CASSFTGTGSYEQYF. CDR3 bases: TGTGCCAGCAGTTTCACCGGGACAGGGTCCTACGAGCAGTACTTC.

The chain employs TRBV4-1 and TRBJ1-4, with 7 bases lining up with TRBD1. J was trimmed by 0 bases and V by 4 bases; bases with no gene match: 8. The CDR3 contains 17 residues. Germline V gene lookup returns CDR1 MGHRA and CDR2 YSYEKL. CDR3 amino acids: CASSLTGTEATNEKLFF. The DNA for the CDR3 is TGCGCCAGCAGCCTGACCGGGACAGAGGCAACTAATGAAAAACTGTTTTTT.

The chain has TRBV7-9 and TRBJ2-7; D not resolved. Germline CDR1 and CDR2: SEHNR and FQNEAQ (reference sequence). The CDR3 spans 13 residues. The V gene lost 8 bases and the J gene lost 0 bases, with 11 bases spanning the gap. The CDR3 sequence: CASCRPASYEQYF. DNA for the CDR3: TGTGCCAGCTGCCGACCCGCCTCCTACGAGCAGTACTTC.

The chain uses TRBV6-5 and TRBJ2-7, with D unclear. Germline loops: CDR1 MNHEY, CDR2 SVGAGI. The CDR3 is made up of 13 amino acids. V lost 4 bases and J lost 3, with 10 bases in between. The chain's CDR3 is CASSSGSNYEQYF. DNA for the CDR3: TGTGCCAGCAGTTCCGGGTCGAACTACGAGCAGTACTTC.

The chain has TRBV1 and TRBJ2-3; the D segment call TRBD1 is taken from the table without a DNA check. TRBV1 is termed a pseudogene. This CDR3 region has 15 residues. This chain's CDR3 is CTSSPQGPPTDTQYF. In nucleotides, the CDR3 is TGCACCAGCAGCCCTCAGGGGCCCCCCACAGATACGCAGTATTTT.

This sequence joins TRBV19 and TRBJ2-2; 7 bases are shared with TRBD1. The CDR3 loop spans 15 amino acids. Germline loops: CDR1 LNHDA, CDR2 SQIVND (reference sequence). J gave up 4 bases and V 8 bases, and 10 bases lay outside the gene matches. The CDR3 nucleotides are TGTGCCAGTGCCCAGGGACAGAAGTCCACCGGGGAGCTGTTTTTT. Amino acids: CASAQGQKSTGELFF.

This chain links TRBV4-1 with TRBJ2-3; D not certain. The CDR3 has 15 amino acids. Germline assignment: CDR1 MGHRA and CDR2 YSYEKL. Trimming cost V 0 bases and J 9 bases, with 16 bases left between them. CDR3 nucleotides: TGCGCCAGCAGCCAAGATTTAAGTACCGATAAGACGCAGTATTTT. Protein: CASSQDLSTDKTQYF.

CDR3 residues: CAWGLAGGFGDEQFF. Here the CDR3 DNA reads TGTGCCTGGGGCCTAGCGGGAGGTTTTGGGGATGAGCAGTTCTTC. This chain connects TRBV30 to TRBJ2-1, with TRBD2 matching over 11 bases. Germline V lookup: CDR1 GTSNPN, CDR2 SVGIG (reference sequence). The ends lost 5 bases at V and 8 bases at J; junction bases unmatched: 11. This CDR3 is 15 amino acids long.

The V and J genes are TRBV5-1 and TRBJ2-7; perhaps TRBD2 as D (6 bases). The CDR3 is made up of 14 amino acids. Germline-derived CDR1 and CDR2 are SGHRS and YFSETQ. V lost 0 bases to trimming and J lost 3 bases, with 10 bases between them. CDR3 residues: CASSLAGTFYEQYF. Here the CDR3 DNA reads TGCGCCAGCAGCTTGGCAGGGACTTTCTACGAGCAGTACTTC.

The V and J genes are TRBV5-1 and TRBJ2-5, with TRBD2 matching 10 bases. The CDR3 totals 15 residues. Germline V CDR1 and CDR2: SGHRS, YFSETQ. Trimming removed 5 bases from V and 3 bases from J; junction bases left unmatched: 7. CDR3 loop: CASRTNGLAEETQYF. The CDR3 coding sequence is TGCGCCAGCAGGACCAACGGACTAGCGGAAGAGACCCAGTACTTC.

The chain uses TRBV3-1 (or the pseudogene TRBV3-2) and TRBJ2-1, with 8 bases that match TRBD2. V was clipped by 1 base and J by 9 bases; unmatched bases: 11. This CDR3 has 16 residues. The V gene's germline CDR1 is LGHDT and CDR2 YNNKEL (reference sequence). CDR3 protein: CASSQVTSGGSREQFF. The CDR3 nucleotides read TGTGCCAGCAGCCAAGTGACCAGCGGGGGATCCCGTGAGCAGTTCTTC.

This chain joins TRBV19 and TRBJ2-1; perhaps D is TRBD1 or TRBD2 (5 bases each). Germline assignment: CDR1 LNHDA and CDR2 SQIVND (reference sequence). The V gene lost 11 bases and the J gene lost 0 bases, with 14 bases spanning the gap. CDR3 length: 14 residues. The CDR3 DNA follows: TGTGCCGGAGCGAGGGGATACTCCTACAATGAGCAGTTCTTC. Residues: CAGARGYSYNEQFF.

V usage is TRBV5-1 and J usage is TRBJ1-1, with a possible D match to TRBD1 (5 bases). The germline CDR1 and CDR2 sequences are SGHRS and YFSETQ. Trimming shortened V by 1 base and J by 3 bases, and 13 bases separated the two germline ends. The CDR3 is 15 amino acids. CDR3 coding DNA: TGCGCCAGCAGCTTGACTGGGACGGATTACACTGAAGCTTTCTTT. It encodes CASSLTGTDYTEAFF.

This chain joins TRBV27 and TRBJ2-7; the match to TRBD2 covers 14 bases. Germline V gene lookup returns CDR1 MNHEY and CDR2 SMNVEV (reference sequence). V dropped 5 bases and J dropped 6; count of bases not matched to a gene: 9. The CDR3 has 16 amino acids. The CDR3 DNA reads TGTGCCAGCAGTCAGACTAGCGGGAGGGCCTATAGCGAGCAGTACTTC. Protein product: CASSQTSGRAYSEQYF.

This clone was counted a few times. This chain links TRBV7-8 with TRBJ2-7; 7 bases are shared with TRBD2. The V and J ends lost 5 bases and 0 bases, in that order; junction bases with no gene match: 7. This CDR3 region has 15 residues. Germline CDR1 reads SGHVS; CDR2 reads FQNEAQ. The CDR3 region has the DNA TGTGCCAGCAGCCCACTAGCGACGAGCTCCTACGAGCAGTACTTC. Protein: CASSPLATSSYEQYF.